These 21 T cell receptor beta chains were all obtained from the same sample, sequenced in a study of CD4 T cells in relation to SARS-CoV-2 and coronaviruses. TCRdb keeps only in-frame clones here, not all; method: immunoSEQ multiplex PCR. There are roughly 21,000 clones in the sample; over 70% occur only once, and about 16% lies in the top ten. CD4+ T cells from unexposed donors were obtained before the COVID-19 pandemic (2011-2018). CD4+ T cells were isolated from the cells after about ten days of culture. For these receptors, no antigen is known. Sequencing was carried out using CD4+ T cells from PBMCs, cultured in vitro. The receptors originated from a human donor in good health.

The chain recombines TRBV6-4 with TRBJ2-2; the D gene is possibly TRBD1 (7 bases). Trimming took off 5 bases at V and 0 bases at J, with 13 bases between the two ends. The CDR3 totals 16 residues. CDR1 and CDR2 (germline): MRHNA, SNTAGT. CDR3 sequence reads: CASSPGGSSNTGELFF. The DNA for the CDR3 is TGTGCCAGCAGTCCAGGGGGGAGCTCGAACACCGGGGAGCTGTTTTTT.

This clone was seen a handful of times. The genes are TRBV2 and TRBJ2-7; 11 bases line up with TRBD2. The germline V gene has CDR1 SNHLY and CDR2 FYNNEI. V lost 6 bases and J lost 5; bases outside the gene matches: 6. The CDR3 extends over 14 amino acids. The CDR3 loop reads CASRTLAGVDEQYF. CDR3 coding DNA: TGTGCCAGCAGGACACTAGCGGGAGTTGACGAGCAGTACTTC.

The sample holds a few counts of this clone. The V and J genes are TRBV6-4 and TRBJ2-1; 12 nucleotides align to TRBD2. V trimming: 0 bases; J trimming: 6 bases; junction bases outside the gene matches: 0. This CDR3 is built from 15 residues. From germline, CDR1 is MRHNA and CDR2 SNTAGT. The CDR3 DNA sequence: TGTGCCAGCAGTGACTCGACTAGCGGGAGCAATGAGCAGTTCTTC. Amino acid sequence: CASSDSTSGSNEQFF.

The rearrangement uses TRBV25-1 and TRBJ1-1; TRBD1 is a possible D gene (6 bases). This CDR3 region has 15 residues. Per germline, CDR1 MGHDK and CDR2 SYGVNS. Trimming cost V 5 bases and J 11 bases, with 24 bases left between them. The CDR3 bases are TGTGCCAGCAGTCCGGGAACTACAGGGCGCCTGAGGGCTTTCTTT. Translating gives CASSPGTTGRLRAFF.

The chain has TRBV6-5 and TRBJ1-5; no definite D call. The germline V gene encodes CDR1 MNHEY and CDR2 SVGAGI. Between the trimmed V and J ends, which lost 5 bases and 4 bases, there was a span of 12 bases. The CDR3 totals 14 residues. CDR3 in amino acids: CASSTLGGNQPQHF. As DNA, the CDR3 is TGTGCCAGCAGTACACTGGGCGGGAATCAGCCCCAGCATTTT.

This clone was detected a few times. The gene calls are TRBV28 and TRBJ1-3; D gene uncertain. Trimming removed 3 bases from V and 4 bases from J, with 10 bases in between. Germline assignment: CDR1 MDHEN and CDR2 SYDVKM. The CDR3 is 14 amino acids. The CDR3 spells CASSLDGLGNTIYF. The CDR3 region has the DNA TGTGCCAGCAGTTTGGACGGGTTGGGAAACACCATATATTTT.

The V call is TRBV5-1, the J call TRBJ2-7; TRBD2 matches 9 bases. Trimming removed 0 bases from V and 0 bases from J; junction bases left unmatched: 4. Germline values: CDR1 SGHRS, CDR2 YFSETQ. The CDR3 is 16 amino acids. The CDR3 DNA reads TGCGCCAGCAGCTTGGATCCTAGCGGGATCTCCTACGAGCAGTACTTC. This codes for CASSLDPSGISYEQYF.

The rearrangement uses TRBV19 and TRBJ1-5, with 8 bases fitting TRBD1. The V and J ends lost 9 bases and 6 bases, in that order; junction bases with no gene match: 7. CDR1 is LNHDA and CDR2 is SQIVND in the germline V gene (reference sequence). This CDR3 is built from 13 residues. The CDR3 sequence: CASLQGGGQPQHF. The CDR3 bases are TGTGCCAGCCTACAGGGGGGGGGTCAGCCCCAGCATTTT.

The chain recombines TRBV6-1 with TRBJ2-7; the match to TRBD2 covers 13 bases. Germline V gives CDR1 MNHNS, CDR2 SASEGT. This CDR3 is 15 amino acids long. The V gene end was trimmed by 1 base and the J gene end by 4 bases; junction bases not matched to a gene: 1. CDR3 residues: CASSEGTSGSYEQYF. The CDR3 DNA follows: TGTGCCAGCAGTGAAGGGACTAGCGGGAGTTACGAGCAGTACTTC.

This clone was seen only once. This chain uses TRBV7-2 with TRBJ1-1, with D hard to call. V was cut by 1 base and J by 4 bases, with 7 bases left in between. Germline V lookup: CDR1 SGHTA, CDR2 FQGNSA. The CDR3 runs to 13 residues. The DNA for the CDR3 is TGTGCCAGCAGCTTAGAACTTCTCACTGAAGCTTTCTTT. As protein: CASSLELLTEAFF.

The chain joins TRBV9 to TRBJ1-5; TRBD1 matches 9 bases. V gave up 2 bases and J gave up 7 bases; unmatched junction bases: 4. The germline CDR1 and CDR2 sequences are SGDLS and YYNGEE. This CDR3 has 14 residues. CDR3 sequence (DNA): TGTGCCAGCAGCGTGGGACAGGGTCAACAGCCCCAGCATTTT. It translates to CASSVGQGQQPQHF.

This chain links TRBV7-3 with TRBJ2-2, with TRBD2 as a possible D gene (5 bases). Trimming took off 1 base at V and 5 bases at J, with 8 bases between the two ends. Germline assignment: CDR1 SGHTA and CDR2 FQGTGA. This CDR3 has 14 amino acids. The CDR3 coding sequence is TGTGCCAGCAGCTTAAAGCGAGGGACCGGGGAGCTGTTTTTT. Amino acid sequence: CASSLKRGTGELFF.

The rearrangement links TRBV7-2 to TRBJ2-7; 10 positions match TRBD1. The CDR3 has 14 amino acids. Germline values: CDR1 SGHTA, CDR2 FQGNSA. V lost 4 bases and J lost 5; bases outside the gene matches: 5. In DNA, the CDR3 is TGTGCCAGCAGCTACCGGGACAGGGGAGACGAGCAGTACTTC. Translated: CASSYRDRGDEQYF. Based on the CDR3 plus reference TRBV7-2 and TRBJ2-7, the full variable domain is GAGVSQSPSNKVTEKGKDVELRCDPISGHTALYWYRQSLGQGLEFLIYFQGNSAPDKSGLPSDRFSAERTGGSVSTLTIQRTQQEDSAVYLCASSYRDRGDEQYFGPGTRLTVT.

This clone was found a few times. The chain recombines TRBV28 with TRBJ2-5; 9 bases agree with TRBD1. Trimming removed 3 bases from V and 5 bases from J; junction bases left unmatched: 10. Per the germline V gene, CDR1 is MDHEN and CDR2 is SYDVKM. This CDR3 comprises 16 residues. The CDR3 coding sequence is TGTGCCAGCAGTTTGCCCGGGACAGGGCTCGGGGAGACCCAGTACTTC. Translating gives CASSLPGTGLGETQYF.

The chain recombines TRBV6-5 with TRBJ2-7; D unresolved. V was pared by 0 bases and J by 3 bases, with 15 bases between. CDR3 length: 16 amino acids. CDR1 and CDR2 from the germline V gene are MNHEY and SVGAGI. CDR3 nucleotides: TGTGCCAGCAGTTACTCAGCAACCCGCCCCGTCTACGAGCAGTACTTC. Protein sequence: CASSYSATRPVYEQYF.

The chain couples TRBV6-5 to TRBJ2-3; D is possibly TRBD1 or TRBD2 (5 bases each). Trimming cost V 5 bases and J 1 base, with 10 bases left between them. The germline V gene has CDR1 MNHEY and CDR2 SVGAGI. The CDR3 is 14 residues long. The CDR3 DNA reads TGTGCCAGCAGTCTTCAGGGAGGCACAGATACGCAGTATTTT. Translation: CASSLQGGTDTQYF.

The chain combines TRBV5-1 with TRBJ2-5; 7 nucleotides agree with TRBD1. This CDR3 is 14 amino acids long. With 4 bases clipped from V and 2 bases from J, the junction kept 5 bases outside the gene matches. Germline loops: CDR1 SGHRS, CDR2 YFSETQ. In DNA, the CDR3 is TGCGCCAGCAGCCTGGGACAGATACAAGAGACCCAGTACTTC. Its protein is CASSLGQIQETQYF.

The V and J genes are TRBV5-1 and TRBJ1-6; D remains unclear. The V end lost 0 bases, the J end lost 5 bases, and 9 bases lay between the germline ends. The CDR3 runs 15 residues. Germline-derived CDR1 and CDR2 are SGHRS and YFSETQ. CDR3 nucleotide sequence: TGCGCCAGCAGCTTGGAAGGGATGGATAATTCACCCCTCCACTTT. As protein: CASSLEGMDNSPLHF.

V and J are TRBV27 and TRBJ2-1; TRBD2 matches at 7 bases. V gave up 3 bases and J gave up 0 bases; unmatched junction bases: 8. CDR1 and CDR2 (germline): MNHEY, SMNVEV (reference sequence). The CDR3 loop spans 17 amino acids. This chain's CDR3 is CASSFNLAASSYNEQFF. CDR3 in DNA: TGTGCCAGCAGTTTCAATCTAGCGGCAAGCTCCTACAATGAGCAGTTCTTC.

This clone has a single count. CDR3 DNA: TGCGCCAGCAGCTTGGCCCAACGGACTAGCGGGAGGCTAGATACGCAGTATTTT. Its translation: CASSLAQRTSGRLDTQYF. This chain connects TRBV5-1 to TRBJ2-3; TRBD2 matches at 14 bases. Per germline, CDR1 SGHRS and CDR2 YFSETQ. This CDR3 is 18 amino acids long. J lost 5 bases, V lost 0 bases, and 8 bases had no gene match.

This clone was counted a few times. In DNA form, the CDR3 reads TGCGCCAGCAGGGCACAGGGGAAGGATTCACCCCTCCACTTT. Encoded protein: CASRAQGKDSPLHF. V usage is TRBV10-1 and J usage is TRBJ1-6, with TRBD1 matching over 7 bases. Germline loops: CDR1 WNHNN, CDR2 SYGVQD (reference sequence). The V and J ends lost 6 bases and 8 bases, in that order; junction bases with no gene match: 7. The CDR3 sequence is 14 residues long.